The present T cell receptor (beta chain) was sequenced within a study of T cells in Graves' hyperthyroidism and ophthalmopathy. The germline V gene encodes CDR1 ENHRY and CDR2 SYGVKD. After removal of 7 bases from V and 0 bases from J, the junction contained 4 bases not matched to a gene. This CDR3 comprises 14 residues. It was RNA transcripts that yielded the amplified TCR beta CDR3 regions. An initial round of RT-PCR targeting the TCR CDR3 relied on the HTBI primer set. TCRdb itself ran the multiplex PCR reads through MiXCR, one entry per CDR3 protein. Here the sample spans about 610,000 distinct CDR3 sequences, about 14% being singletons. Ophthalmopathy patients had moderate-to-severe active disease, CAS ≥3, NOSPECS ≥4, and disease duration under 3 months.

Sequencing was carried out using blood. The chain combines TRBV10-3 with TRBJ2-7; TRBD1 matches at 9 bases. This TCR derives from a woman in her thirties or forties with Graves' ophthalmopathy. This CDR3 is CAIKPGQGSYEQYF. In DNA, the CDR3 is TGTGCCATCAAGCCGGGACAGGGCTCCTACGAGCAGTACTTC.